The entry that follows covers one TCR beta chain sequence. V lost 4 bases to trimming and J lost 9 bases; unmatched junction nucleotides: 3. The CDR3 is made up of 14 amino acids. Germline loops: CDR1 SEHNR, CDR2 FQNEAQ (reference sequence). This entry belongs to a study of blood T cell repertoires in COVID-19. Turning to the study itself: COVID-19 samples collected from the United States, Italy and Spain covered acute and convalescent phases.

As originally analysed: How many nucleated cells were present was estimated from reference gene primer amplification. Data came from immunoSEQ multiplex PCR; TCRdb stores just in-frame clones and leaves some out. Clone size and the V and J calls come from that table; the DNA yielded D and trimming. The sample shows 95,000 to 150,000 clones, 88% of them seen only once. The rearrangement uses TRBV7-9 and TRBJ2-4, with 13 bases identical to TRBD2. Sequencing was carried out using peripheral blood. This clonotype was obtained from a woman between 45 and 60 years old with active or convalescent COVID-19. This CDR3 reads CASSWTSGRLIQYF. CDR3 coding DNA: TGTGCCAGCAGCTGGACTAGCGGGAGACTCATTCAGTACTTC.